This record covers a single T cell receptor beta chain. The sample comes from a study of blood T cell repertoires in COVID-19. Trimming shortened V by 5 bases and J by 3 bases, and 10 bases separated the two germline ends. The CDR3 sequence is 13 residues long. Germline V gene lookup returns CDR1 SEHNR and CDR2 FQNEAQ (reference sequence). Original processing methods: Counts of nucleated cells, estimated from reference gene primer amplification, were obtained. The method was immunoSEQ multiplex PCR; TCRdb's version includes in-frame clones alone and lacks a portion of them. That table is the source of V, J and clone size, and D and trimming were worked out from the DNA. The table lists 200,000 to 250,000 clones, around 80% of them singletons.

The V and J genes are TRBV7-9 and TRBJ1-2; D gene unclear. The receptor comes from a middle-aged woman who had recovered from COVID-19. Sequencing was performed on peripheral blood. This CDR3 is CASSLQNDYGYTF. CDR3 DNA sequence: TGTGCCAGCAGCCTACAGAACGACTATGGCTACACCTTC.